This T cell receptor (beta chain) was captured by sequencing in a study of CD8 T cells in ankylosing spondylitis. Broader study findings: Reports of some motif variants in reactive arthritis synovial fluid and blood predate this one. Clones linked to disease, bearing a CD8+ phenotype, were relatively rare in peripheral blood. One TCR beta motif, made up of about 8 highly homologous variants, appeared characteristic of ankylosing spondylitis blood.

The table lists this clonotype with many counts. Its specificity is unknown. Quantitative 5'-RACE was performed with molecular barcodes, and it yielded the TCR beta libraries. One entry per CDR3 protein results from TCRdb running MiXCR on the 5' RACE reads. The sample yields about 96,000 distinct CDR3 sequences, 8.8% seen once. Deletions cut 5 bases from V and 9 bases from J, with 14 bases between. Germline CDR1 and CDR2: SGHTA and FQGTGA. The CDR3 sequence is 14 residues long. The sequencing input was blood, either unsorted or a sorted T cell fraction (not recorded which). The V call is TRBV7-3, the J call TRBJ1-6; no clear D. This clonotype was obtained from a male donor with ankylosing spondylitis or in good health (not recorded which). The CDR3 coding sequence is TGTGCCAGCAGCCCGACAAGTTTGAGTTCACCCCTCCACTTT. It is translated as CASSPTSLSSPLHF. Drawing the rest from reference TRBV7-3 and TRBJ1-6, the complete variable domain is GAGVSQTPSNKVTEKGKYVELRCDPISGHTALYWYRQSLGQGPEFLIYFQGTGAADDSGLPNDRFFAVRPEGSVSTLKIQRTERGDSAVYLCASSPTSLSSPLHFGNGTRLTVT.